This T cell receptor (beta chain) emerged from a study of blood T cell repertoires in COVID-19. The V gene lost 1 base and the J gene lost 3 bases, with 10 bases spanning the gap. This CDR3 comprises 15 residues. Germline V lookup: CDR1 SGHVS, CDR2 FNYEAQ. In the original analysis: Amplification from reference gene primers served as the basis for estimated nucleated cell counts. Using immunoSEQ multiplex PCR, the repertoire was profiled, and TCRdb retains in-frame clones only, with some absent. For V, J and clone size, that table is used; D and trimming come from the DNA. The sample lists 270,000 or so clones, 86% occurring once.

J is TRBJ1-5 and V is TRBV7-6; D is undetermined. The sample taken for sequencing was peripheral blood. This clonotype originated in a woman under 40 with active or convalescent COVID-19. The CDR3 loop is CASSLGPSANQPQHF. CDR3 DNA: TGTGCCAGCAGCTTAGGGCCGAGCGCCAATCAGCCCCAGCATTTT.